A single sample is the source of the 15 T cell receptor beta chains below, sequenced in a study of blood T cell repertoires in COVID-19. Repertoires were generated with immunoSEQ multiplex PCR, while TCRdb's copy carries only in-frame clones and drops some. The data contain 100,000 to 120,000 clones, approximately 90% of them singletons. Sequenced: peripheral blood. These receptor sequences come from a human donor in a cohort sampled during active COVID-19.

The genes are TRBV7-9 and TRBJ1-2, with D possibly TRBD1 on 5 matching bases. Germline assignment: CDR1 SEHNR and CDR2 FQNEAQ (reference sequence). There are 17 residues in the CDR3. The ends were cut back, 3 bases at V and 3 bases at J, with 20 bases in the middle. The CDR3 DNA reads as TGTGCCAGCAGCTTCGGGGCGGGTGGGGGGTTGGACTATGGCTACACCTTC. This codes for CASSFGAGGGLDYGYTF.

This clone was recorded once. This chain connects TRBV7-2 to TRBJ2-1; D perhaps matches TRBD2 (6 bases). CDR3 size: 17 residues. Germline values: CDR1 SGHTA, CDR2 FQGNSA. V gave up 5 bases and J gave up 6 bases, with 23 bases separating them. This CDR3 is CASSPLLRLVGGNEQFF. For the CDR3, the DNA is TGTGCCAGCAGCCCCCTGTTAAGACTAGTGGGTGGCAATGAGCAGTTCTTC.

The J gene is TRBJ2-3, the V gene TRBV28; D possibly corresponds to TRBD1 (6 bases). CDR1 is MDHEN, CDR2 SYDVKM, per germline. This CDR3 contains 14 residues. The germline V and J ends were trimmed by 8 bases and 1 base, with 13 bases remaining between them. This CDR3 reads CASGQTGRTDTQYF. In nucleotides, the CDR3 is TGTGCCAGCGGGCAGACAGGCCGCACAGATACGCAGTATTTT.

The rearrangement links TRBV16 to TRBJ2-2; D remains ambiguous. V was shortened by 1 base and J by 3 bases, with 12 bases between the two germline ends. CDR3 length: 16 residues. Germline V gene sequence: CDR1 KGHSY, CDR2 FQNENV. The CDR3 DNA sequence: TGTGCCAGCAGCCAATGGCGTGGGCAGGACACCGGGGAGCTGTTTTTT. As protein: CASSQWRGQDTGELFF. Filled out from reference TRBV16 and TRBJ2-2, the complete variable domain reads GEEVAQTPKHLVRGEGQKAKLYCAPIKGHSYVFWYQQVLKNEFKFLISFQNENVFDETGMPKERFSAKCLPNSPCSLEIQATKLEDSAVYFCASSQWRGQDTGELFFGEGSRLTVL.

Notes on this clone: Being one base from a much bigger clone, this may be a read error. The chain carries TRBV7-2 and TRBJ2-3; 7 nucleotides align to TRBD2. CDR3 length: 14 residues. J lost 1 base, V lost 2 bases, and 0 bases had no gene match. The V gene's germline CDR1 is SGHTA and CDR2 FQGNSA. Written as DNA, the CDR3 is TGTGCCAGCAGCTTAAGCGGGGGCACAGATACGCAGTATTTT. Amino acids: CASSLSGGTDTQYF.

V and J are TRBV7-9 and TRBJ1-1, with 7 bases lining up with TRBD1. CDR3 length: 14 amino acids. CDR1 SEHNR and CDR2 FQNEAQ come from the germline V gene (reference sequence). Trimming took 4 bases from V and 2 from J; bases not matched to a gene: 4. The CDR3 DNA reads TGTGCCAGCAGCTCGGGACAGATTAACACTGAAGCTTTCTTT. Its translation is CASSSGQINTEAFF.

The V and J genes are TRBV6-6 and TRBJ2-7; 9 nucleotides match TRBD1. The CDR3 has 14 amino acids. Germline loops: CDR1 MNHNY, CDR2 SVGAGI (reference sequence). V trimming: 7 bases; J trimming: 5 bases; junction bases outside the gene matches: 9. CDR3 protein: CASIQGYRGHEQYF. The CDR3 DNA reads as TGTGCCAGCATCCAGGGGTACAGGGGGCACGAGCAGTACTTC.

The rearrangement joins TRBV3-1 (or the pseudogene TRBV3-2) to TRBJ1-1, with D hard to call. Germline V CDR1 and CDR2: LGHDT, YNNKEL (reference sequence). The CDR3 contains 13 residues. The V gene lost 6 bases and the J gene lost 3 bases, with 11 bases spanning the gap. The chain's CDR3 is CASSLGPYTEAFF. The DNA of the CDR3 is TGTGCCAGCAGTCTGGGCCCGTACACTGAAGCTTTCTTT.

V usage is TRBV13 and J usage is TRBJ2-3; TRBD1 agrees at 7 bases. Unmatched junction bases numbered 10, after V lost 1 base and J lost 6 bases. Germline assignment: CDR1 PRHDT and CDR2 FYEKMQ (reference sequence). The CDR3 extends over 16 amino acids. Here the CDR3 DNA reads TGTGCCAGCAGCTTAGTACAGGGGCTATTGAGGGATACGCAGTATTTT. Protein sequence: CASSLVQGLLRDTQYF.

The chain carries TRBV19 and TRBJ1-4; D unresolved. CDR3 size: 15 residues. V was pared by 2 bases and J by 5 bases, with 12 bases between. Germline V gene sequence: CDR1 LNHDA, CDR2 SQIVND (reference sequence). CDR3 sequence reads: CASSIQRTGNEKLFF. For the CDR3, the DNA is TGTGCCAGTAGTATACAGCGGACCGGGAATGAAAAACTGTTTTTT.

The gene calls are TRBV2 and TRBJ1-1, with 8 bases that match TRBD1. With V trimmed by 3 bases and J by 6 bases, 6 bases remained unmatched. Germline-derived CDR1 and CDR2 are SNHLY and FYNNEI. The CDR3 contains 14 residues. Here the CDR3 reads CASSDGQGAPEAFF. The DNA of the CDR3 is TGTGCCAGCAGTGATGGGCAGGGGGCGCCTGAAGCTTTCTTT.

The chain employs TRBV27 and TRBJ1-5, with a tentative D call TRBD1 (5 bases). V dropped 3 bases and J dropped 2 bases, with 11 bases sitting between them. The germline gives CDR1 MNHEY, CDR2 SMNVEV (reference sequence). CDR3 length: 15 amino acids. CDR3 sequence reads: CASSFGGMGNQPQHF. The CDR3 bases are TGTGCCAGCAGTTTCGGGGGGATGGGCAATCAGCCCCAGCATTTT.

The gene calls are TRBV6-2 or TRBV6-3 and TRBJ2-2, with D tentatively TRBD1 (5 bases). Germline loops: CDR1 MNHEY, CDR2 SVGEGT. V was trimmed by 7 bases and J by 0 bases, leaving 24 bases between them. This CDR3 is built from 19 residues. The CDR3 nucleotides read TGTGCCAGCACCCCTCGTCCCTGGACATCCGCAGCGAACACCGGGGAGCTGTTTTTT. This codes for CASTPRPWTSAANTGELFF.

The V gene is TRBV30, the J gene TRBJ2-5, with D possibly being TRBD2 (8 bases). CDR3 length equals 18 residues. CDR1 and CDR2 (germline): GTSNPN, SVGIG (reference sequence). Trimming removed 1 base from V and 5 bases from J, with 26 bases in between. The CDR3 here is CAWSELSGTVEGTETQYF. Written as DNA, the CDR3 is TGTGCCTGGAGTGAACTTAGCGGGACAGTAGAGGGAACCGAGACCCAGTACTTC. Drawing the rest from reference TRBV30 and TRBJ2-5, the complete variable domain is SQTIHQWPATLVQPVGSPLSLECTVEGTSNPNLYWYRQAAGRGLQLLFYSVGIGQISSEVPQNLSASRPQDRQFILSSKKLLLSDSGFYLCAWSELSGTVEGTETQYFGPGTRLLVL.

The V call is TRBV28, the J call TRBJ2-4, with D tentatively TRBD1 (6 bases). Germline CDR1 reads MDHEN; CDR2 reads SYDVKM. The V end lost 2 bases, the J end lost 4 bases, and 15 bases lay between the germline ends. The CDR3 extends over 16 amino acids. CDR3 nucleotide sequence: TGTGCCAGCAGTTTACCCTCTGGCGGACAGAAAAACATTCAGTACTTC. This gives the protein CASSLPSGGQKNIQYF.